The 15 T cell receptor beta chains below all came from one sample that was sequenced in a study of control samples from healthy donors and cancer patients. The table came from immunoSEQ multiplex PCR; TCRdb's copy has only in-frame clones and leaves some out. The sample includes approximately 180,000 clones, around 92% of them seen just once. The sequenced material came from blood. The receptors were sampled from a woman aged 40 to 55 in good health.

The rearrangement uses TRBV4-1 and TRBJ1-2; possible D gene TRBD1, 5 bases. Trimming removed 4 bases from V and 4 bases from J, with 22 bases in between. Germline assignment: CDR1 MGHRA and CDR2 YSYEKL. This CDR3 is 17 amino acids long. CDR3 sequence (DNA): TGCGCCAGCAGCCCTCTCCATGGGGGGGATGGGACCTATGGCTACACCTTC. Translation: CASSPLHGGDGTYGYTF.

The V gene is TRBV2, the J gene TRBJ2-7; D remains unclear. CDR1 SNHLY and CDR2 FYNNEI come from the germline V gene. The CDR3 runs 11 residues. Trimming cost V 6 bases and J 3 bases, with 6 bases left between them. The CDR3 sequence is CASRGNYEQYF. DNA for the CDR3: TGTGCCAGCAGAGGGAACTACGAGCAGTACTTC.

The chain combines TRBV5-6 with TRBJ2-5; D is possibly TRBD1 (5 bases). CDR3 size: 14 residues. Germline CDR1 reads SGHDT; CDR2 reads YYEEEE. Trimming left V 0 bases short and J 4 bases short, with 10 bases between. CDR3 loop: CASSLVTVRETQYF. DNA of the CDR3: TGTGCCAGCAGCTTGGTGACAGTTAGAGAGACCCAGTACTTC.

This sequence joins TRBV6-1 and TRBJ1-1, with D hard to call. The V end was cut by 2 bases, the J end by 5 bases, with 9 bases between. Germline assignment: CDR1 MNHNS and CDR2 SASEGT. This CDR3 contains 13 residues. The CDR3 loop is CASSEPIMTEAFF. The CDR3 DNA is TGTGCCAGCAGTGAACCAATCATGACTGAAGCTTTCTTT.

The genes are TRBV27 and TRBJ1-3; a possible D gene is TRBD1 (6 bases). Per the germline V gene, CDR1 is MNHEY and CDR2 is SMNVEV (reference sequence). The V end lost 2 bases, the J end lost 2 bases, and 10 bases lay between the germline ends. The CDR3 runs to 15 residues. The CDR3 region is CASSLAGATGNTIYF. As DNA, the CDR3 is TGTGCCAGCAGTTTAGCAGGGGCGACTGGAAACACCATATATTTT.

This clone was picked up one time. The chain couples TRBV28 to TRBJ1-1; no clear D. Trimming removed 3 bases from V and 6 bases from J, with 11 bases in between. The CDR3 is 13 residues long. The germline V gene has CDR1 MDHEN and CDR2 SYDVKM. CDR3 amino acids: CASSFPMVAEAFF. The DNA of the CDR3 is TGTGCCAGCAGTTTTCCAATGGTGGCTGAAGCTTTCTTT.

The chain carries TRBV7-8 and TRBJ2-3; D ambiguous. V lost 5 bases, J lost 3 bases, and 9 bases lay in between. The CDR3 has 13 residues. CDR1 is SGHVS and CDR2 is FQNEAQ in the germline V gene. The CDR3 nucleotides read TGTGCCAGCAGCCTCTACACAACAGATACGCAGTATTTT. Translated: CASSLYTTDTQYF. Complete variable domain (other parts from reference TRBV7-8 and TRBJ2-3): GAGVSQSPRYKVAKRGQDVALRCDPISGHVSLFWYQQALGQGPEFLTYFQNEAQLDKSGLPSDRFFAERPEGSVSTLKIQRTQQEDSAVYLCASSLYTTDTQYFGPGTRLTVL.

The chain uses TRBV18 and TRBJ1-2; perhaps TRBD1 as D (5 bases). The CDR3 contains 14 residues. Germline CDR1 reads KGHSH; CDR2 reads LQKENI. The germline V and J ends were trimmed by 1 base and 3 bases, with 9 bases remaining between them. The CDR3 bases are TGTGCCAGCTCACCACGAGGGGTTGACTATGGCTACACCTTC. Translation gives CASSPRGVDYGYTF.

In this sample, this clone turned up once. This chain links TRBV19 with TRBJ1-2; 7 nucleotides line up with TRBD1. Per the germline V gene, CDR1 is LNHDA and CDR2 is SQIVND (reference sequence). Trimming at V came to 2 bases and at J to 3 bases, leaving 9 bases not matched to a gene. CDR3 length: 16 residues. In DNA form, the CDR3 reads TGTGCCAGTAGTATACGAGGGGGCAGGGATGACTATGGCTACACCTTC. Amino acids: CASSIRGGRDDYGYTF.

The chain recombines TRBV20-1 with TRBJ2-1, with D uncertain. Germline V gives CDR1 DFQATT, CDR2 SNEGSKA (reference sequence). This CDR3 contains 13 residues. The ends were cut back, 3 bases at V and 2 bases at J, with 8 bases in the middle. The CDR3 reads CSASLGTYNEQFF. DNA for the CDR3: TGCAGTGCTAGTTTAGGGACCTACAATGAGCAGTTCTTC.

The CDR3 spells CASRGTEYGYTF. The CDR3 DNA is TGTGCCAGCAGGGGGACAGAATATGGCTACACCTTC. V usage is TRBV2 and J usage is TRBJ1-2; 7 bases fit TRBD1. Looked up from germline, CDR1 is SNHLY and CDR2 is FYNNEI. The CDR3 is 12 amino acids. After removal of 6 bases from V and 5 bases from J, the junction contained 3 bases not matched to a gene.

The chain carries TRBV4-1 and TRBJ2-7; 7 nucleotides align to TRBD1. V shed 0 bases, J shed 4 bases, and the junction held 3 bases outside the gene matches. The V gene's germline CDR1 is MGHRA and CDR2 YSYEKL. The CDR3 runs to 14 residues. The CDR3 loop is CASSQEAGGYEQYF. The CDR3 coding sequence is TGCGCCAGCAGCCAAGAGGCAGGGGGTTACGAGCAGTACTTC.

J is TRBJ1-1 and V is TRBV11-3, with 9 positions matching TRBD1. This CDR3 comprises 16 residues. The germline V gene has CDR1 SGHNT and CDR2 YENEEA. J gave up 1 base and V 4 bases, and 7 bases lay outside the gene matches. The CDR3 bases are TGTGCCAGCAGCTCCGGGACAGGGAAGGCGAACACTGAAGCTTTCTTT. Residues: CASSSGTGKANTEAFF.

CDR3 loop: CASSQVSTSGGAYNEQFF. CDR3 DNA sequence: TGCGCCAGCAGCCAAGTCTCCACTAGCGGGGGTGCTTACAATGAGCAGTTCTTC. The V and J genes are TRBV4-1 and TRBJ2-1, with 11 positions matching TRBD2. Germline loops: CDR1 MGHRA, CDR2 YSYEKL. V lost 1 base and J lost 4; bases outside the gene matches: 9. The CDR3 spans 18 residues.

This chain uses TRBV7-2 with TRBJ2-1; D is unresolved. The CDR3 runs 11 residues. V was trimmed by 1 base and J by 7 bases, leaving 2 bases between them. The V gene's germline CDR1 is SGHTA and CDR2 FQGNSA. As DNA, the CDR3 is TGTGCCAGCAGCTTAGGTAATGAGCAGTTCTTC. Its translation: CASSLGNEQFF.